This TCR beta chain appears in the sequencing data of a study of T-cell memory formation after mild COVID-19. The germline V gene encodes CDR1 PRHDT and CDR2 FYEKMQ (reference sequence). The length of the CDR3 is 13 residues. Deletions cut 4 bases from V and 5 bases from J, with 12 bases between. TCRdb called the 5' RACE reads again in MiXCR, with one record for every CDR3 protein. Among roughly 300,000 distinct CDR3 sequences listed, roughly 8.2% were seen once. This TCR derives from a man between 18 and 29 years old who had mild COVID-19 (a few samples of this study predate the infection). Cell type and time point are not known. The specimen sequenced was PBMCs or a T cell subset sorted from them (not recorded which). The chain recombines TRBV13 with TRBJ2-7; either TRBD1 or TRBD2 may supply D (5 bases each). The CDR3 here is CASSSLGDHEQYV. CDR3 bases: TGTGCCAGCAGCTCCTTGGGGGACCACGAGCAGTACGTC.